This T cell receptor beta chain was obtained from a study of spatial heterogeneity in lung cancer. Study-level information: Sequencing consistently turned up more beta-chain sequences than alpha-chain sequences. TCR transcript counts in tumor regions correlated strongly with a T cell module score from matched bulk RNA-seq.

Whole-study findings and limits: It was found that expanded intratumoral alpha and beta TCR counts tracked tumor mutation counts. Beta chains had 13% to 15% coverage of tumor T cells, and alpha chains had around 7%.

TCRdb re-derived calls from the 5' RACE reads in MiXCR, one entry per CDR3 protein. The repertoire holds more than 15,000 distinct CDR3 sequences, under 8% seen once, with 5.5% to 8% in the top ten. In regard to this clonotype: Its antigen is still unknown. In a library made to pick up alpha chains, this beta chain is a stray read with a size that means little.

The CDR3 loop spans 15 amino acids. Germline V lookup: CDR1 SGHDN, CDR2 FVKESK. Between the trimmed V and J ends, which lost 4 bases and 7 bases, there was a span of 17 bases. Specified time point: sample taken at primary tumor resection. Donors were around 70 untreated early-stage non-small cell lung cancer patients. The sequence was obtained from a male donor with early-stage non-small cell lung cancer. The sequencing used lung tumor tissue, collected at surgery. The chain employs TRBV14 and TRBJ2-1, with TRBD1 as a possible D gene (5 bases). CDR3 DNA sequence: TGTGCCAGCAGCCCGTACATGGGGCTCGGGAATGAGCAGTTCTTC. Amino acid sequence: CASSPYMGLGNEQFF. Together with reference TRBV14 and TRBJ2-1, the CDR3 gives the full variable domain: EAGVTQFPSHSVIEKGQTVTLRCDPISGHDNLYWYRRVMGKEIKFLLHFVKESKQDESGMPNNRFLAERTGGTYSTLKVQPAELEDSGVYFCASSPYMGLGNEQFFGPGTRLTVL.